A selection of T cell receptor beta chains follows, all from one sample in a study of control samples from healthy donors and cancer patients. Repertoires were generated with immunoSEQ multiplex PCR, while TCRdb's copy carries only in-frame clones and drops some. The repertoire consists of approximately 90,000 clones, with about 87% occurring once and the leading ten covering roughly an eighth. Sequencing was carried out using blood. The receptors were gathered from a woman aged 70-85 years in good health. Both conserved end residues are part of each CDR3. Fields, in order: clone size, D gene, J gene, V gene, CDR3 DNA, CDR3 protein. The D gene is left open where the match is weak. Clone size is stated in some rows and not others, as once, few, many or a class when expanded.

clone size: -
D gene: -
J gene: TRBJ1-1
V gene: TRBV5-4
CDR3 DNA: TGTGCCAGCAGCTTGGAGGACAGGAACACTGAAGCTTTCTTT
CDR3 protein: CASSLEDRNTEAFF

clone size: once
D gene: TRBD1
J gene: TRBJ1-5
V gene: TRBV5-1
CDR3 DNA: TGCGCCAGCAGCTCTGGGACAGGGGCGGAGCCCCAGCATTTT
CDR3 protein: CASSSGTGAEPQHF

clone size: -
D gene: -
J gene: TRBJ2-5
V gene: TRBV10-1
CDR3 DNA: TGCGCCAGCAGTGAGAGTCCGGGCCAAGAGACCCAGTACTTC
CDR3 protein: CASSESPGQETQYF

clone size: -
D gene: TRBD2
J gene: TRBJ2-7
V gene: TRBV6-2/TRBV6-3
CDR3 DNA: TGTGCCAGCAGTTACAGCGGGAGGGCTACGTCCTACGAGCAGTACTTC
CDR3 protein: CASSYSGRATSYEQYF

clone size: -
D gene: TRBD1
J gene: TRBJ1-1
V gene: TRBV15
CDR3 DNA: TGTGCCACCAGCAGAGACCAAGGGGGCCTCGGAACTGAAGCTTTCTTT
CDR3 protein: CATSRDQGGLGTEAFF

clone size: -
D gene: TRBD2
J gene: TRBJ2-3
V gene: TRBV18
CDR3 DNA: TGTGCCAGCTCACCGCAGGGAGGGACAGATACGCAGTATTTT
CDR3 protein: CASSPQGGTDTQYF

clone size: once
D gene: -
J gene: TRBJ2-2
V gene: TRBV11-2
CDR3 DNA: TGTGCCAGCAGCTCAGGGGTAGGGGAGCTGTTTTTT
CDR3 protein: CASSSGVGELFF

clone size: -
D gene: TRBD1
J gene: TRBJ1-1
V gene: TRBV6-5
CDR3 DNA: TGTGCCAGCAGCTCCCGGGACAGGGAAAACACTGAAGCTTTCTTT
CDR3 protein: CASSSRDRENTEAFF

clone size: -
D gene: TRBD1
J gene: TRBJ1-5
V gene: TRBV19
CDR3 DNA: TGTGCCAGCACCTCAGGACAGGGGTTCGATCAGCCCCAGCATTTT
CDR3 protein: CASTSGQGFDQPQHF

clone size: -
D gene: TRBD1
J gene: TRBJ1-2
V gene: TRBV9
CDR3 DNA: TGTGCCAGCAGCGTTGGGGGACAGGGATTTGGCTACACCTTC
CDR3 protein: CASSVGGQGFGYTF

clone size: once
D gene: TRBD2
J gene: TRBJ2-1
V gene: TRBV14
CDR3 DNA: TGTGCCAGCAGCCAAGATAGCGGGAGGGCCGACAATGAGCAGTTCTTC
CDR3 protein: CASSQDSGRADNEQFF

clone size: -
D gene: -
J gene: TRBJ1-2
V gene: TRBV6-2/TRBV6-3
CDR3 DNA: TGTGCCAGCAGCCTCGGGAGGCACTCCCCTAACTATGGCTACACCTTC
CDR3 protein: CASSLGRHSPNYGYTF

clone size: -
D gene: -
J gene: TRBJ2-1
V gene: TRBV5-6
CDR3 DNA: TGTGCCAGCAGCTTGTGGTCCTCCAACAATGAGCAGTTCTTC
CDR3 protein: CASSLWSSNNEQFF

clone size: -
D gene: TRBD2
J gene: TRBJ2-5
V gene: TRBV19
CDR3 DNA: TGTGCCAGTAGACCGACTAGCGGGCCCGGCTTACTGAAAGAGACCCAGTACTTC
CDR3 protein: CASRPTSGPGLLKETQYF

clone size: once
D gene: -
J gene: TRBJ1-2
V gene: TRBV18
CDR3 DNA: TGTGCCAGCTCACCGGACAGCAGCTATGGCTACACCTTC
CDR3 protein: CASSPDSSYGYTF

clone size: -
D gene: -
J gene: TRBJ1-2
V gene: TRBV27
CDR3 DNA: TGTGCCAGCAGTATCGGGGGAACTGGTAACTATGGCTACACCTTC
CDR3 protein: CASSIGGTGNYGYTF

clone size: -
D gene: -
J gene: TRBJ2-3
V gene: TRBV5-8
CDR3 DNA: TGTGCCAGCAGCTTTGAGGGGGGAAGCACAGATACGCAGTATTTT
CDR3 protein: CASSFEGGSTDTQYF

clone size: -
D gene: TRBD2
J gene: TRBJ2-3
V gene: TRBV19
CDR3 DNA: TGTGCCAGTAGTGTGACTAGCGGGAGGGCAGATACGCAGTATTTT
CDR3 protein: CASSVTSGRADTQYF

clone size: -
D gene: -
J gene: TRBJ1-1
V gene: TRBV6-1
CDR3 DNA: TGTGCCAGCTGGAGGGCAGACACTGAAGCTTTCTTT
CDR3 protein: CASWRADTEAFF

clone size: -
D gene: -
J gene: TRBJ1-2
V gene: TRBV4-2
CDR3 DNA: TGTGCCAGCAGCCAAGATCTCTCCCAGCACTATGGCTACACCTTC
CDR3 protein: CASSQDLSQHYGYTF

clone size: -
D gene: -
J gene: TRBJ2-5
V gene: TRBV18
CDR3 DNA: TGTGCCAGCTCACCGACTAGCCAAGAGACCCAGTACTTC
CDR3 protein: CASSPTSQETQYF

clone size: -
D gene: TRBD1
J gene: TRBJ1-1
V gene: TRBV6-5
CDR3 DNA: TGTGCCACACGAGTAGGGACAGAGAGCACTGAAGCTTTCTTT
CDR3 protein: CATRVGTESTEAFF

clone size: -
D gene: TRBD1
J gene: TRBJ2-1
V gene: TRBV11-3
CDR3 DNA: TGTGCCAGCAGCCCCGGTGGGACAGGGGACAATGAGCAGTTCTTC
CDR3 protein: CASSPGGTGDNEQFF

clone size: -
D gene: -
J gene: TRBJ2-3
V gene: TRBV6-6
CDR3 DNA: TGTGCCAGCAGCCGACAGCCAGGATTTGACACAGATACGCAGTATTTT
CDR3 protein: CASSRQPGFDTDTQYF

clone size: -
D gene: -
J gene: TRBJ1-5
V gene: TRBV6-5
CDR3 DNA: TGTGCCAGCAGTTTTTTTGGGAATAGCAATCAGCCCCAGCATTTT
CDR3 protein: CASSFFGNSNQPQHF

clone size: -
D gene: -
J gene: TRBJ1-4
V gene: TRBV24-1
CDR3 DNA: TGTGCCACCAGTCGGGAATCGGGACTCTCGCCGGCAACTAATGAAAAACTGTTTTTT
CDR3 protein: CATSRESGLSPATNEKLFF

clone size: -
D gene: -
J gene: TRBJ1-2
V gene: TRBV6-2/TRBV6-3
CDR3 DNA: TGTGCCAGCAGTTCTTGGGGCCGGGATGGCTACACCTTC
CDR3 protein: CASSSWGRDGYTF

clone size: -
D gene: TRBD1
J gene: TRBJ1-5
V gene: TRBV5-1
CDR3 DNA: TGCGCCAGCAGCGCCTTTCCGGGACAGGGGAACGATCAGCCCCAGCATTTT
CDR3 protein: CASSAFPGQGNDQPQHF

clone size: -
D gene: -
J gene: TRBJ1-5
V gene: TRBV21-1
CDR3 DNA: TGTGCCAGCAGCCTAGGGGCCATAAGTTATAGCAATCAGCCCCAGCATTTT
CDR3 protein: CASSLGAISYSNQPQHF

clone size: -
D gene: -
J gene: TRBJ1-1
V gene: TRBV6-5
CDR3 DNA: TGTGCCAGCAGTTACGGAGGGGGGATAAACACTGAAGCTTTCTTT
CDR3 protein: CASSYGGGINTEAFF

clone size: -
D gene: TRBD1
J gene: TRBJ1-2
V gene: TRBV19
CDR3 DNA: TGTGCCAGTAGCAAGAGGGGGCTAAACTATGGCTACACCTTC
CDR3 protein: CASSKRGLNYGYTF

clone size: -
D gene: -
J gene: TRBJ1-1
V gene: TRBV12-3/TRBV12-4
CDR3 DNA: TGTGCCAGCAGTCCCGGCAGGGTCACTGAAGCTTTCTTT
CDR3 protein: CASSPGRVTEAFF

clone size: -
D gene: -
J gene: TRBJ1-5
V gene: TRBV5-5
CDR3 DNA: TGTGCCAGCAGCTTGGAAGGGACCCGAGATCAGCCCCAGCATTTT
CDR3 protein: CASSLEGTRDQPQHF

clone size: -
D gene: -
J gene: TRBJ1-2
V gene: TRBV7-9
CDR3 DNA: TGTGCCAGCGGTACCGGTAACTATGGCTACACCTTC
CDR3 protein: CASGTGNYGYTF

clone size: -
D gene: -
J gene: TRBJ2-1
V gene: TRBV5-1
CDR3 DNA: TGCGCCAGCACTAGGGCAGGCGATGGGAATGAGCAGTTCTTC
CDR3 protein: CASTRAGDGNEQFF

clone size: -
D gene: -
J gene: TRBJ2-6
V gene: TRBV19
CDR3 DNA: TGTGCCAGTAGTACAGGGGCTGGGGCCAACGTCCTGACTTTC
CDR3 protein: CASSTGAGANVLTF

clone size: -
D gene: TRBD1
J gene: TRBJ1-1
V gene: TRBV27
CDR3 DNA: TGTGCCAGCAGTTTATTGGGGACAGGGGCCCCGAACACTGAAGCTTTCTTT
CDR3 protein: CASSLLGTGAPNTEAFF

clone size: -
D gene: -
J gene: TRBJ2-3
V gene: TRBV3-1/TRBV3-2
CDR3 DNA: TGTGCCAGCAGCCTTCAAAGTGGTAGCACAGATACGCAGTATTTT
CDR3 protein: CASSLQSGSTDTQYF

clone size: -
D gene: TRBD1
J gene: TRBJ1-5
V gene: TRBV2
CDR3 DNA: TGTGCCAGCAGTCCAGGGGGGGGATGGCAGCCCCAGCATTTT
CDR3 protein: CASSPGGGWQPQHF

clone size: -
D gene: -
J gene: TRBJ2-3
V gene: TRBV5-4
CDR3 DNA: TGTGCCAGCAGTCTCACAGATACGCAGTATTTT
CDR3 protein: CASSLTDTQYF

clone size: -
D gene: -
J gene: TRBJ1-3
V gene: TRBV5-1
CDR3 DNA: TGCGCCAGCAGCTTGTCCGGGTTTGGAGACACCATATATTTT
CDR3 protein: CASSLSGFGDTIYF

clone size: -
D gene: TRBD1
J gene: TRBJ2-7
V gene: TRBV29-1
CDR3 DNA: TGCAGCGTCCGGGACAGCCGCGAGCAGTACTTC
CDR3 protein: CSVRDSREQYF

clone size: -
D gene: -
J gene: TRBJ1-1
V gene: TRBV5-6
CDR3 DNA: TGTGCCAGCAGCTTCGGAGTTTCTGACACTGAAGCTTTCTTT
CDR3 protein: CASSFGVSDTEAFF

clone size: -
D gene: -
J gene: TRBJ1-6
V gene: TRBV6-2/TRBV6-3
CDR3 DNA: TGTGCCAGCAGCGGGGGAGCGGGCTTTAATTCACCCCTCCACTTT
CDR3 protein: CASSGGAGFNSPLHF

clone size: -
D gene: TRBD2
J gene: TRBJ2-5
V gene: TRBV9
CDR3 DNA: TGTGCCAGCAGCACGGCGGGAGGGGCAAGGGAGACCCAGTACTTC
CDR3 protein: CASSTAGGARETQYF

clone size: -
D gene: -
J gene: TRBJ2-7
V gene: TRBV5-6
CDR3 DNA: TGTGCCAGCAGCCCCCTCTTGGGCGAGCAGTACTTC
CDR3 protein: CASSPLLGEQYF

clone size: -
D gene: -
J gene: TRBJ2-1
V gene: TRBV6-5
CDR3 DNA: TGTGCCAGCAGTCCTGGGAGGATTGAGCAGTTCTTC
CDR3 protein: CASSPGRIEQFF

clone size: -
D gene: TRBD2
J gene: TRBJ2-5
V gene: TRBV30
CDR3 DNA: TGTGCCTGGGGGTTAGCGGGGGTCCAAGAGACCCAGTACTTC
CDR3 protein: CAWGLAGVQETQYF

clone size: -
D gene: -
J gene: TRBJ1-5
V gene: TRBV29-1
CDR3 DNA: TGCAGCGTTGTTAAGGGAAGGACCCAGCATTTT
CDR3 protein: CSVVKGRTQHF

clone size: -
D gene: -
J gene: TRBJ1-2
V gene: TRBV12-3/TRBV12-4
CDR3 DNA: TGTGCCAGCAGTAGGGGATATGGCTACACCTTC
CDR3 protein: CASSRGYGYTF

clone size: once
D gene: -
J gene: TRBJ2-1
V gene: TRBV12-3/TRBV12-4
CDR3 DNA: TGTGCCAGCAGCCCAAGTACAGGGGAGCAGTTCTTC
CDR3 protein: CASSPSTGEQFF

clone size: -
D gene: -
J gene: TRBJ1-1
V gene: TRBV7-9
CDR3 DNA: TGTGCCAGCAGCACCCCGGGACGTAAGAACACTGAAGCTTTCTTT
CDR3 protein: CASSTPGRKNTEAFF

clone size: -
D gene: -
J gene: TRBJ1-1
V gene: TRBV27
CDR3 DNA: TGTGCCAGCAGTCCACAGGGTTTTGGCACTGAAGCTTTCTTT
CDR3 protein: CASSPQGFGTEAFF

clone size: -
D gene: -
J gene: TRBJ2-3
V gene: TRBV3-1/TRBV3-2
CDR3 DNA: TGTGCCAGCAGCCATAGCACAGATACGCAGTATTTT
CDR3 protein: CASSHSTDTQYF